This paragraph covers one T cell receptor (beta chain) sequence. Antigen specificity is unknown. Treatment meaning: oral pan-JAK inhibitor, 5-10 mg twice daily. As part of sample collection, lesional scalp punch biopsies and peripheral blood were taken from alopecia areata patients. The data were taken from a study of CD8+ T cells in alopecia areata. As for the study in general: Treated patients were dosed with oral tofacitinib, taking 5 to 10 mg twice daily. Affected scalp percentage set treated patients' severity scores. General study points: Persistence during tofacitinib was seen for many expanded lesional clones in scalp and blood.

Extracted RNA was reverse transcribed, and the resulting cDNA served as sequencing template. The repertoire was sequenced with immunoSEQ multiplex PCR; TCRdb's copy has only in-frame clones and lacks some. The table includes fewer than 110,000 clones, 65% to 90% detected once. Trimming stripped 3 bases from V and 3 bases from J, with 15 bases between. Germline V gene sequence: CDR1 SGDLS, CDR2 YYNGEE. The CDR3 spans 15 residues. The chain has TRBV9 and TRBJ2-5, with D tentatively TRBD1 (6 bases). The sequence was obtained from a human donor with alopecia areata. Sequencing used CD8+ T cells sorted from blood, obtained between weeks 30 and 35, from a patient treated with tofacitinib. The CDR3 DNA is TGTGCCAGCAGCGGCCCCGCGGACAGCAAAGAGACCCAGTACTTC. Amino acid sequence: CASSGPADSKETQYF.